This T cell receptor (beta chain) was identified during a study of cytomegalovirus exposure and HLA in healthy donors. Whole-study results and caveats: An analysis was carried out later, and it reportedly showed fewer N-insertions in an Asian-associated ancestry cluster than the approximately 710-donor mean. A later analysis, which compared TCR beta chains of equal frequency, found the HLA-associated ones more clonally expanded. Cytomegalovirus association was assigned to approximately 160 TCR beta chains.

Worth noting for this clone: Its antigen remains unidentified.

Germline loops: CDR1 MNHEY, CDR2 SVGAGI. The CDR3 extends over 14 amino acids. V was shortened by 7 bases and J by 0 bases, with 13 bases between the two germline ends. With 60 Vbeta and 13 Jbeta primers, the PCR was carried out. The method was immunoSEQ multiplex PCR; TCRdb's version includes in-frame clones alone and lacks a portion of them. The sample contains about 82,000 clones, about two thirds of which appear only once. Specimen: PBMCs. This receptor was obtained from a man aged 55 to 70 in good health and CMV-seronegative. The chain employs TRBV6-5 and TRBJ2-7; D is possibly TRBD1 (7 bases). CDR3 region: CASTAGQSSYEQYF. The CDR3 nucleotides read TGTGCCAGCACCGCGGGACAGAGCTCCTACGAGCAGTACTTC.